These 18 T cell receptor beta chains originate from one sample sequenced in a study of blood T cell repertoires in COVID-19. The table came from immunoSEQ multiplex PCR; TCRdb's copy has only in-frame clones and leaves some out. Of approximately 320,000 clones listed, approximately 89% are singletons. Sequenced sample: peripheral blood. Source of these receptors: a woman under 40 with COVID-19, enrolled during active disease.

The V gene is TRBV5-4, the J gene TRBJ1-1; D gene unclear. V dropped 4 bases and J dropped 6 bases, with 7 bases sitting between them. The CDR3 totals 11 residues. CDR1 and CDR2 from the germline V gene are SGHNT and YYREEE (reference sequence). The CDR3 here is CASSDFAEAFF. In DNA, the CDR3 is TGTGCCAGCAGCGACTTTGCTGAAGCTTTCTTT.

V gene TRBV29-1 combines with J gene TRBJ1-1; D may be TRBD1 (6 bases). CDR1 and CDR2 from the germline V gene are SQVTM and ANQGSEA. Trimming removed 6 bases at V and 1 base at J, with 15 bases between. The CDR3 is 14 amino acids. This CDR3 reads CSVRGGGPNTEAFF. CDR3 coding DNA: TGCAGCGTGAGGGGAGGGGGGCCGAACACTGAAGCTTTCTTT.

The chain uses TRBV6-1 and TRBJ1-2; D is undetermined. This CDR3 has 16 residues. CDR1 is MNHNS and CDR2 is SASEGT in the germline V gene. Trimming left V 4 bases short and J 2 bases short, with 17 bases between. The CDR3 loop is CASSALVWAANYGYTF. DNA of the CDR3: TGTGCCAGCAGTGCCTTGGTTTGGGCTGCGAACTATGGCTACACCTTC.

The rearrangement joins TRBV13 to TRBJ2-7; 9 positions match TRBD1. The CDR3 runs to 18 residues. Germline CDR1 and CDR2: PRHDT and FYEKMQ (reference sequence). Trimming at V came to 5 bases and at J to 0 bases, leaving 14 bases not matched to a gene. CDR3 DNA sequence: TGTGCCAGCAGCCTCGGACAGGGGATCCCTTTGAGCTCCTACGAGCAGTACTTC. As protein: CASSLGQGIPLSSYEQYF.

J is TRBJ1-1 and V is TRBV6-5; tentatively, D is TRBD1 (5 bases). V lost 8 bases and J lost 5, with 9 bases in between. Germline V CDR1 and CDR2: MNHEY, SVGAGI. The CDR3 contains 11 residues. The DNA for the CDR3 is TGTGCCAGCGGGGGGATAACTGAAGCTTTCTTT. Translated: CASGGITEAFF.

This clone was counted between two and nine times. The CDR3 region is CSVDRGREVYGYTF. The CDR3 bases are TGCAGCGTTGACCGAGGGAGGGAGGTCTATGGCTACACCTTC. The gene calls are TRBV29-1 and TRBJ1-2; D call uncertain. The CDR3 loop spans 14 amino acids. V lost 3 bases, J lost 4 bases, and 15 bases lay in between. CDR1 and CDR2 from the germline V gene are SQVTM and ANQGSEA.

The rearrangement uses TRBV18 and TRBJ2-1; tentatively, D is TRBD2 (6 bases). The CDR3 has 15 amino acids. V gave up 6 bases and J gave up 7 bases, with 19 bases separating them. The V gene's germline CDR1 is KGHSH and CDR2 LQKENI. The CDR3 region is CASSPGQVAANEQFF. The CDR3 DNA sequence: TGTGCCAGCTCCCCCGGGCAGGTAGCGGCTAATGAGCAGTTCTTC.

This chain uses TRBV28 with TRBJ1-5, with 7 positions matching TRBD1. Germline V gene data show CDR1 as MDHEN and CDR2 as SYDVKM. V lost 7 bases to trimming and J lost 10 bases; unmatched junction nucleotides: 13. The CDR3 loop spans 14 amino acids. DNA for the CDR3: TGTGCCAGCAAGGGACAGTCCATCATCAGCCCCCAGCATTTT. Translation: CASKGQSIISPQHF.

The chain carries TRBV4-1 and TRBJ2-5, with 14 bases fitting TRBD2. The V gene's germline CDR1 is MGHRA and CDR2 YSYEKL. Trimming at V came to 4 bases and at J to 5 bases, leaving 9 bases not matched to a gene. This CDR3 is 17 amino acids long. Here the CDR3 reads CASSPTSGGALGETQYF. DNA of the CDR3: TGCGCCAGCAGCCCGACTAGCGGGGGGGCACTCGGGGAGACCCAGTACTTC.

The chain is built from TRBV3-1 (or the pseudogene TRBV3-2) and TRBJ1-5; a weak D match, TRBD1 (5 bases). Germline V lookup: CDR1 LGHDT, CDR2 YNNKEL (reference sequence). The CDR3 sequence is 15 residues long. V was shortened by 2 bases and J by 2 bases, with 10 bases between the two germline ends. The DNA for the CDR3 is TGTGCCAGCAGCCAATACGGGGGTGGCAATCAGCCCCAGCATTTT. This sequence encodes CASSQYGGGNQPQHF.

This clone occurred a few times. The V gene is TRBV6-1, the J gene TRBJ2-4, with 7 nucleotides matching TRBD2. Looked up from germline, CDR1 is MNHNS and CDR2 is SASEGT. With 3 bases clipped from V and 6 bases from J, the junction kept 11 bases outside the gene matches. The CDR3 is 16 amino acids. CDR3 protein: CASSDPGLPLGNIQYF. The CDR3 DNA sequence: TGTGCCAGCAGTGACCCGGGACTACCTCTCGGAAACATTCAGTACTTC.

The CDR3 DNA is TGTGCCAGCTCATCCACCGGGGACTACGAGCAGTACTTC. This sequence encodes CASSSTGDYEQYF. The chain is built from TRBV18 and TRBJ2-7; maybe TRBD2 (5 bases). V was cut by 5 bases and J by 3 bases, with 11 bases left in between. The CDR3 totals 13 residues. Per the germline V gene, CDR1 is KGHSH and CDR2 is LQKENI.

V usage is TRBV2 and J usage is TRBJ2-5; 9 nucleotides agree with TRBD2. The CDR3 spans 13 residues. V shed 10 bases and J 6 bases; nucleotides not matched to a gene: 9. Germline V gene data show CDR1 as SNHLY and CDR2 as FYNNEI. The chain's CDR3 is CATGAGGPQTQYF. The CDR3 DNA follows: TGTGCCACCGGAGCGGGGGGCCCGCAGACCCAGTACTTC.

This chain uses TRBV6-5 with TRBJ1-6; TRBD1 agrees at 7 bases. Germline V gene lookup returns CDR1 MNHEY and CDR2 SVGAGI. Trimming removed 6 bases from V and 14 bases from J; junction bases left unmatched: 13. This CDR3 region has 14 residues. For the CDR3, the DNA is TGTGCCAGCAGCGCCGGACAGGCTGGAGGGACCCTCCACTTT. Encoded protein: CASSAGQAGGTLHF.

This clone was counted only a few times. V and J are TRBV4-1 and TRBJ1-4; no reliable D call. In germline, CDR1 is MGHRA, CDR2 YSYEKL. Trimming cost V 4 bases and J 4 bases, with 13 bases left between them. This CDR3 region has 15 residues. Here the CDR3 DNA reads TGCGCCAGCAGCCCGGACGGACTACTTAATGAAAAACTGTTTTTT. Translation gives CASSPDGLLNEKLFF.

The chain carries TRBV7-9 and TRBJ2-2, with D perhaps matching TRBD2 (5 bases). Germline CDR1 reads SEHNR; CDR2 reads FQNEAQ (reference sequence). CDR3 length: 15 amino acids. V lost 7 bases and J 5 bases, leaving 17 bases between the germline ends. The DNA of the CDR3 is TGTGCCAGCACCGTCATCGCCGGGGTAACCGGGGAGCTGTTTTTT. Protein: CASTVIAGVTGELFF.

The rearrangement uses TRBV18 and TRBJ1-2; D perhaps matches TRBD1 (6 bases). Germline V gene data show CDR1 as KGHSH and CDR2 as LQKENI. The CDR3 is 16 residues long. Trimming cost V 2 bases and J 2 bases, with 15 bases left between them. CDR3 amino acids: CASSPRTAGENYGYTF. The CDR3 DNA reads TGTGCCAGCTCACCAAGAACGGCAGGGGAAAACTATGGCTACACCTTC.

This clone was detected only once. The chain uses TRBV5-1 and TRBJ1-2; 7 bases align to TRBD1. J lost 4 bases, V lost 4 bases, and 7 bases had no gene match. In germline, CDR1 is SGHRS, CDR2 YFSETQ. The CDR3 is 14 residues long. CDR3 DNA sequence: TGCGCCAGCAGCGAGGGGGGACAGTCCTATGGCTACACCTTC. Translated: CASSEGGQSYGYTF. Full variable domain (missing parts from reference TRBV5-1 and TRBJ1-2): KAGVTQTPRYLIKTRGQQVTLSCSPISGHRSVSWYQQTPGQGLQFLFEYFSETQRNKGNFPGRFSGRQFSNSRSEMNVSTLELGDSALYLCASSEGGQSYGYTFGSGTRLTVV.